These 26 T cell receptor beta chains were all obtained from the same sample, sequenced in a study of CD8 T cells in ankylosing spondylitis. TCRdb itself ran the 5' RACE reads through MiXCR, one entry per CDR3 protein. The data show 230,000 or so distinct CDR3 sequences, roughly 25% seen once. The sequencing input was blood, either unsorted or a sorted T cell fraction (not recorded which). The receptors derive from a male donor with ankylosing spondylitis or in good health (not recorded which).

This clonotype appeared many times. This chain's CDR3 is CSARGVLGDTQYF. CDR3 nucleotide sequence: TGCAGTGCTAGGGGTGTACTTGGGGATACGCAGTATTTT. The chain carries TRBV20-1 and TRBJ2-3; D not certain. The CDR3 has 13 residues. V gave up 3 bases and J gave up 6 bases, with 13 bases separating them. The germline CDR1 and CDR2 sequences are DFQATT and SNEGSKA (reference sequence).

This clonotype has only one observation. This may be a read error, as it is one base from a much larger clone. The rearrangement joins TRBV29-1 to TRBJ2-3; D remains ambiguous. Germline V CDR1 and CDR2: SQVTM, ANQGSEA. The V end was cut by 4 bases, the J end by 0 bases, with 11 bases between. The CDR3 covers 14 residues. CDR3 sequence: CSVGFGTSTDTQYF. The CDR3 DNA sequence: TGCAGCGTTGGGTTCGGAACTAGCACAGATACGCAGTATTTT.

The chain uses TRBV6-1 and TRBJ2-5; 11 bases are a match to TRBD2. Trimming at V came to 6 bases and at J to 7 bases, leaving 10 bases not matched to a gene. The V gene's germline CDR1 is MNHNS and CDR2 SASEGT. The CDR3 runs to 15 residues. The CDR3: CASRGVAGGTGTQYF. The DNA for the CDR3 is TGTGCCAGCAGAGGGGTAGCGGGGGGGACTGGGACCCAGTACTTC.

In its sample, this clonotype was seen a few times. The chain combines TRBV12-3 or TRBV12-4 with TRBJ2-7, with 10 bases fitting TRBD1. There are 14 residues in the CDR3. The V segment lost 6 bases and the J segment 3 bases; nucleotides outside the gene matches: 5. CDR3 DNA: TGTGCCAGCAGACCGGGACAGGGGTACTACGAGCAGTACTTC. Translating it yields CASRPGQGYYEQYF.

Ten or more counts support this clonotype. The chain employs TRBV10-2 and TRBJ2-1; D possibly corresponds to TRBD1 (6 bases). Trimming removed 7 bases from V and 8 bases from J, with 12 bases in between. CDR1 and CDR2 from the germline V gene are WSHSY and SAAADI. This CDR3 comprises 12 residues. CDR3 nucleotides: TGCGCCAGCACCAGGGGAAGGGATGAGCAGTTCTTC. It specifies CASTRGRDEQFF.

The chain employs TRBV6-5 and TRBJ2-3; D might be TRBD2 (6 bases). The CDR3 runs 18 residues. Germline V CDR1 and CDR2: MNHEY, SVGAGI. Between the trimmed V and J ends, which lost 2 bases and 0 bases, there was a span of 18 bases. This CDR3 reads CASSYGRGLTTSTDTQYF. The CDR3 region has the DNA TGTGCCAGCAGTTACGGAAGGGGACTTACTACTAGCACAGATACGCAGTATTTT.

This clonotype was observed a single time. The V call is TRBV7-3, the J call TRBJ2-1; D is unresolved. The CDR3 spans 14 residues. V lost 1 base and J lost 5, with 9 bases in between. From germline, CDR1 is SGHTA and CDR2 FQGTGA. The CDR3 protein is CASSLIPTDNEQFF. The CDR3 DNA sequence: TGTGCCAGCAGCTTAATCCCCACCGACAATGAGCAGTTCTTC.

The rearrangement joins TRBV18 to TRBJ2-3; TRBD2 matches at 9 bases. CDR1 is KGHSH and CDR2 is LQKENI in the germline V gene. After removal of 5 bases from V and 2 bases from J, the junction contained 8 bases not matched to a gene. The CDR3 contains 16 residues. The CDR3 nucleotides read TGTGCCAGCTCAACAATAGCGGGGGCACCCACAGATACGCAGTATTTT. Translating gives CASSTIAGAPTDTQYF.

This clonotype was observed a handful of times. The CDR3 DNA is TGTGCCAGCAGCTTCCCTAGCGGGGGGGCACAAGAGACCCAGTACTTC. Translating it yields CASSFPSGGAQETQYF. The V gene is TRBV7-6, the J gene TRBJ2-5; 12 nucleotides match TRBD2. This CDR3 contains 16 residues. CDR1 SGHVS and CDR2 FNYEAQ come from the germline V gene. Trimming removed 3 bases from V and 2 bases from J; junction bases left unmatched: 4.

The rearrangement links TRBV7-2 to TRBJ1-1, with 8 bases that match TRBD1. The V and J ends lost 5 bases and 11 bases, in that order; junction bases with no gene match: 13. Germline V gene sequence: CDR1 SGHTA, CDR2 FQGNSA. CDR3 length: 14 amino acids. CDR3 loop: CASSPGQAPVVAFF. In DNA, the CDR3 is TGTGCCAGCAGCCCGGGACAGGCTCCAGTTGTGGCTTTCTTT.

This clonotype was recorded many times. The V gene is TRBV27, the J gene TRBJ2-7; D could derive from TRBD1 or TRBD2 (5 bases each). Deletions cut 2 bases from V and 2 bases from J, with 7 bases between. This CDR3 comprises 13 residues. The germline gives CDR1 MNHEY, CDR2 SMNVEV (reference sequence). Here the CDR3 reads CASSLGGPYEQYF. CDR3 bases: TGTGCCAGCAGTTTAGGGGGTCCCTACGAGCAGTACTTC.

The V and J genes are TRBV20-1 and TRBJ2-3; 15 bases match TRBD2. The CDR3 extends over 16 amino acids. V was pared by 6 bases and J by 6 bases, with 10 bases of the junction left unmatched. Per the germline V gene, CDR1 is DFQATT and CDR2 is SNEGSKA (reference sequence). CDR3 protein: CSATPGLAGGGDTQYF. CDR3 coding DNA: TGCAGTGCAACCCCGGGACTAGCGGGGGGTGGGGATACGCAGTATTTT.

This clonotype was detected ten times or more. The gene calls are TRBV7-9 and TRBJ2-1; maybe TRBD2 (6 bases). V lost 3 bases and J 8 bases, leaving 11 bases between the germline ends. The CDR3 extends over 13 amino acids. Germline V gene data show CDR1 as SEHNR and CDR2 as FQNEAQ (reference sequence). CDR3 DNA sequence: TGTGCCAGCAGCTTGACTAGTTTCGATGAGCAGTTCTTC. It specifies CASSLTSFDEQFF.

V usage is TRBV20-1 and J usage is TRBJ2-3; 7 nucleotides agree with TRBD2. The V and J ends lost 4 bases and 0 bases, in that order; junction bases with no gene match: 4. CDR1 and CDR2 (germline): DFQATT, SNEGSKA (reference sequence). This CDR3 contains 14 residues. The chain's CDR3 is CSAIQRGSTDTQYF. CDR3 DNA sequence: TGCAGTGCTATCCAGCGGGGTAGCACAGATACGCAGTATTTT.

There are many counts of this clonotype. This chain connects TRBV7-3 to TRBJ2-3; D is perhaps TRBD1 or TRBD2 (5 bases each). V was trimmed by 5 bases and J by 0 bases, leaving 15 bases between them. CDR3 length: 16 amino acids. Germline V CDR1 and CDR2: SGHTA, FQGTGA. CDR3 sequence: CASSNRGGPSTDTQYF. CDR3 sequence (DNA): TGTGCCAGCAGCAATCGGGGCGGTCCCAGCACAGATACGCAGTATTTT. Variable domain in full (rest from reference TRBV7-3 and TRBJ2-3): GAGVSQTPSNKVTEKGKYVELRCDPISGHTALYWYRQSLGQGPEFLIYFQGTGAADDSGLPNDRFFAVRPEGSVSTLKIQRTERGDSAVYLCASSNRGGPSTDTQYFGPGTRLTVL.

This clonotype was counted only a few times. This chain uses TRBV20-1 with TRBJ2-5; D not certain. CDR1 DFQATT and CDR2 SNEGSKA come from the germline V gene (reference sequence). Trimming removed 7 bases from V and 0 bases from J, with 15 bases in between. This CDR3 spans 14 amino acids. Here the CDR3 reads CSVKYGGYQETQYF. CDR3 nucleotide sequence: TGCAGTGTCAAGTATGGCGGATACCAAGAGACCCAGTACTTC.

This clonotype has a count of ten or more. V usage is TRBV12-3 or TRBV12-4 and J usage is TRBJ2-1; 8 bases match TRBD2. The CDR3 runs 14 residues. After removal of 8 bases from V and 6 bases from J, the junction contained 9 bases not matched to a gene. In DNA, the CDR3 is TGTGCCAGCGGCCCCGGCGGGGGGCTCAATGAGCAGTTCTTC. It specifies CASGPGGGLNEQFF.

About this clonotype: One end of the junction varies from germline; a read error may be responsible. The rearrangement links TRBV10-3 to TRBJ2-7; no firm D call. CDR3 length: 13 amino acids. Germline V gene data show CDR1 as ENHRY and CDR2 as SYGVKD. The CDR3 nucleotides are TGTGCCACCATGCACAGAGAATTATACGAGCTGTACTTC. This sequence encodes CATMHRELYELYF.

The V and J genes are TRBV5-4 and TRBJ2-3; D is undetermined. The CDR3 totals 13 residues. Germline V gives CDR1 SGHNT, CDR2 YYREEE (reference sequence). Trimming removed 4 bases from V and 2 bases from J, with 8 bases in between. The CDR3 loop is CASSPQHTDTQYF. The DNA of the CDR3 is TGTGCCAGCAGCCCTCAACACACAGATACGCAGTATTTT.

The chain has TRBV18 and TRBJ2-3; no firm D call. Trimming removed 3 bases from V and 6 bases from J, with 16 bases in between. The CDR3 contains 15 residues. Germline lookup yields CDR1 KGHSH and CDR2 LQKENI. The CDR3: CASSPPMTLGDTQYF. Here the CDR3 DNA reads TGTGCCAGCTCACCGCCGATGACACTTGGGGATACGCAGTATTTT.

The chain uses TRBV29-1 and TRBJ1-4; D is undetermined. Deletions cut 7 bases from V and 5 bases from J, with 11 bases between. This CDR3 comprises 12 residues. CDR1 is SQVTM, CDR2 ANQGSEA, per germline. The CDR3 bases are TGCAGCGCCCGGCAACCCAATGAAAAACTGTTTTTT. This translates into CSARQPNEKLFF.

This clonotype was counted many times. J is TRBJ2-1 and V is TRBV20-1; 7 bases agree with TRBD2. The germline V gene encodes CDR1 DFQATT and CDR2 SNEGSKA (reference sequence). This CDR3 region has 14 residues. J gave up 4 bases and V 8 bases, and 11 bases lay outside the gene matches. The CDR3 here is CSWEGLGNYNEQFF. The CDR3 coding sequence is TGCAGTTGGGAGGGCCTCGGGAATTACAATGAGCAGTTCTTC.

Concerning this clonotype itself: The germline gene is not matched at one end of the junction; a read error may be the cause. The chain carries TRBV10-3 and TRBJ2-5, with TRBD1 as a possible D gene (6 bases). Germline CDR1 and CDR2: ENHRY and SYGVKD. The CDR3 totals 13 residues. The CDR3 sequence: CAIGEQGQETQYF. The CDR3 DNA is TGTGCCATCGGTGAACAGGGACAAGAGACCCAGTACTTC.

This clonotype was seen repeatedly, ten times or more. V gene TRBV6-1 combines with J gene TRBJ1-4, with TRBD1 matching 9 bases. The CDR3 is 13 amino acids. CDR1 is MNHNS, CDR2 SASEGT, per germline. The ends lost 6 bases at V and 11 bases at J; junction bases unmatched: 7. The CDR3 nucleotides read TGTGCCAGCAGCCCGGGACAGGGAGGGAAACTGTTTTTT. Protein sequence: CASSPGQGGKLFF.

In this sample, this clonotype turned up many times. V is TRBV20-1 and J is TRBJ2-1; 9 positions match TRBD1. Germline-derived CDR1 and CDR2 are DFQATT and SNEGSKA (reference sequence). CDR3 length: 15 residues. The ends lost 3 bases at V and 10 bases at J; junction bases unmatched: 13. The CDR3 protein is CSARAAGTGSSEQFF. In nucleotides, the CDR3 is TGCAGTGCTAGGGCGGCCGGGACAGGGTCTTCGGAGCAGTTCTTC.

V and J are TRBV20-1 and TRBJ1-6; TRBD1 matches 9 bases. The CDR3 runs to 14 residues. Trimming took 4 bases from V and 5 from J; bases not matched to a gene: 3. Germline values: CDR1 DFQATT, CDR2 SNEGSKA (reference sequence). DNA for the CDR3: TGCAGTGCTATACAGGGGGCGGATAATTCACCCCTCCACTTT. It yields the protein CSAIQGADNSPLHF.